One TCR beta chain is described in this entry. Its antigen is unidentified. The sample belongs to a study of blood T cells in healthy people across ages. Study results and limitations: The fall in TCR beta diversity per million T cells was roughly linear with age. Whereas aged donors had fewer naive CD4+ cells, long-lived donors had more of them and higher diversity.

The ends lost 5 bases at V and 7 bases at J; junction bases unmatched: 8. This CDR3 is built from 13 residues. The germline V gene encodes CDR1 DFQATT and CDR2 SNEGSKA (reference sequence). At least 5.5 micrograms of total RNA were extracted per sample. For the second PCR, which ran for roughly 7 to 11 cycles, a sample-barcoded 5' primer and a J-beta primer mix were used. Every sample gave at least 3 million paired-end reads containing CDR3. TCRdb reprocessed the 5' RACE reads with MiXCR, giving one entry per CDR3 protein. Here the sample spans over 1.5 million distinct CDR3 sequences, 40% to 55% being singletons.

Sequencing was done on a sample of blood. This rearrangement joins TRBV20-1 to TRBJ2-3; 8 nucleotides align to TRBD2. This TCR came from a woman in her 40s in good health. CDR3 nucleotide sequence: TGCAGTGCTCTCCGGGGGGGCATCAATACGCAGTATTTT. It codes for CSALRGGINTQYF.